The 8 T cell receptor beta chains given below trace back to one sample, sequenced in a study of vaccination and CD4 T cells after COVID-19. Their cognate antigens are unknown. The Oncomine TCR Beta short-read assay sequenced DNA from cultured CD4+ T cells. TCRdb reprocessed the PCR reads via MiXCR and lists one record per CDR3 protein. The table shows about 21,000 distinct CDR3 sequences, with over 40% occurring only once. Indicated treatment: approximately 9-day PBMC culture with coronavirus spike peptide pools or control peptides (ViraFEST assay). This sample comprised CD4+ T cells from blood, cultured in vitro, obtained after SARS-CoV-2 vaccination. Receptors were obtained from a human donor who had recovered from COVID-19.

V usage is TRBV11-3 and J usage is TRBJ2-2, with TRBD2 identical over 10 bases. The V segment lost 4 bases and the J segment 0 bases; nucleotides outside the gene matches: 14. Germline CDR1 and CDR2: SGHNT and YENEEA. The CDR3 runs 20 residues. Here the CDR3 reads CASSSPWTSGPVTNTGELFF. The CDR3 DNA follows: TGTGCCAGCAGCTCACCCTGGACTAGCGGCCCCGTTACGAACACCGGGGAGCTGTTTTTT.

The chain employs TRBV20-1 and TRBJ2-7; possible D gene TRBD1, 6 bases. CDR1 is DFQATT, CDR2 SNEGSKA, per germline (reference sequence). The CDR3 loop spans 15 amino acids. V dropped 0 bases and J dropped 0 bases, with 12 bases sitting between them. The CDR3 coding sequence is TGCAGTGCTAGAGATAATAGGGGGAGCTCCTACGAGCAGTACTTC. Encoded protein: CSARDNRGSSYEQYF.

The V gene is TRBV5-8, the J gene TRBJ1-1, with D maybe TRBD1 (5 bases). V lost 3 bases and J lost 4, with 13 bases in between. This CDR3 has 14 residues. The germline V gene has CDR1 SGHTS and CDR2 YDEGEE. CDR3 DNA sequence: TGTGCCAGCAGCTCGGGGTGGGGGGGCACTGAAGCTTTCTTT. It yields the protein CASSSGWGGTEAFF.

V gene TRBV2 combines with J gene TRBJ2-5; 10 bases agree with TRBD1. V lost 6 bases to trimming and J lost 2 bases; unmatched junction nucleotides: 3. Germline CDR1 is SNHLY and CDR2 is FYNNEI. The CDR3 spans 14 residues. DNA for the CDR3: TGTGCCAGCAGGACGGACAGGGGGCAAGAGACCCAGTACTTC. Protein: CASRTDRGQETQYF.

The V call is TRBV19, the J call TRBJ2-7, with D possibly TRBD1 on 5 matching bases. Germline lookup yields CDR1 LNHDA and CDR2 SQIVND (reference sequence). The length of the CDR3 is 14 residues. V lost 5 bases, J lost 2 bases, and 13 bases lay in between. CDR3 sequence (DNA): TGTGCCAGTAGTTTAACGACAGATACCTACGAGCAGTACTTC. Translating gives CASSLTTDTYEQYF.

This clonotype was counted a few times. The gene calls are TRBV24-1 and TRBJ1-5, with D maybe TRBD1 (5 bases). CDR3 length equals 13 residues. V was pared by 8 bases and J by 5 bases, with 12 bases between. The V gene's germline CDR1 is KGHDR and CDR2 SFDVKD. The CDR3: CATKGKTDQPQHF. CDR3 nucleotide sequence: TGTGCCACCAAGGGGAAGACAGATCAGCCCCAGCATTTT.

The J gene is TRBJ2-1, the V gene TRBV7-2; TRBD2 aligns across 13 bases. CDR1 SGHTA and CDR2 FQGNSA come from the germline V gene. J lost 9 bases, V lost 4 bases, and 6 bases had no gene match. The CDR3 sequence is 15 residues long. The CDR3 bases are TGTGCCAGCAGCTCGGGACTAGCGGGAAAGGGTGAGCAGTTCTTC. Translated: CASSSGLAGKGEQFF.

The genes are TRBV20-1 and TRBJ2-7; 7 bases align to TRBD2. CDR1 DFQATT and CDR2 SNEGSKA come from the germline V gene (reference sequence). The CDR3 length is 12 residues. CDR3 sequence (DNA): TGCAGCGGGGGAGGGAGTGGGTACGAGCAGTACTTC. The encoded protein is CSGGGSGYEQYF.